This is a list of T cell receptor beta chains from one sample in a study of cytomegalovirus exposure and HLA in healthy donors. Clones were read by immunoSEQ multiplex PCR, and TCRdb kept only the in-frame ones, dropping some. The sample gives 150,000 to 200,000 clones, over 65% of which show up once; 3% to 3.5% is in the top ten. Material: PBMCs. The receptors derive from a woman between 40 and 55 years old in good health and CMV-seronegative. The CDR3 runs from the conserved cysteine through the conserved F or W. The order of the fields is V gene, clone size, J gene, D gene, CDR3 protein, CDR3 DNA. A D gene is named only where the DNA matches it firmly. Size tells how often a clone was seen (once, few, many) or the class of an expanded clone, and some rows leave it out.

v_gene: TRBV11-2; abundance: -; j_gene: TRBJ1-1; d_gene: -; CDR3aa: CASSFMRTGTVAFF; CDR3nt: TGTGCCAGCAGTTTCATGCGTACAGGGACCGTAGCTTTCTTT
v_gene: TRBV6-1; abundance: -; j_gene: TRBJ2-5; d_gene: -; CDR3aa: CASSVDYQETQYF; CDR3nt: TGTGCCAGCAGTGTGGACTACCAAGAGACCCAGTACTTC
v_gene: TRBV25-1; abundance: -; j_gene: TRBJ2-7; d_gene: -; CDR3aa: CASSGQGYEQYF; CDR3nt: TGTGCCAGCAGTGGGCAGGGCTACGAGCAGTACTTC
v_gene: TRBV7-9; abundance: -; j_gene: TRBJ1-1; d_gene: -; CDR3aa: CASSLMADTEAFF; CDR3nt: TGTGCCAGCAGCTTAATGGCCGACACTGAAGCTTTCTTT
v_gene: TRBV5-1; abundance: -; j_gene: TRBJ1-5; d_gene: TRBD1; CDR3aa: CASSLGPTGVEAQPQHF; CDR3nt: TGCGCCAGCAGCTTGGGCCCGACAGGGGTAGAGGCTCAGCCCCAGCATTTT
v_gene: TRBV27; abundance: -; j_gene: TRBJ2-3; d_gene: -; CDR3aa: CASSLTVRTDTQYF; CDR3nt: TGTGCCAGCAGTTTAACCGTGAGAACAGATACGCAGTATTTT
v_gene: TRBV5-1; abundance: -; j_gene: TRBJ2-7; d_gene: TRBD2; CDR3aa: CASSFGGGAPYEQYF; CDR3nt: TGCGCCAGCAGCTTCGGCGGGGGGGCACCCTACGAGCAGTACTTC
v_gene: TRBV5-1; abundance: -; j_gene: TRBJ1-1; d_gene: -; CDR3aa: CASATSMNTEAFF; CDR3nt: TGCGCCAGCGCCACATCAATGAACACTGAAGCTTTCTTT
v_gene: TRBV6-1; abundance: -; j_gene: TRBJ1-4; d_gene: -; CDR3aa: CASRADISNEKLFF; CDR3nt: TGTGCCAGCAGGGCAGACATAAGTAATGAAAAACTGTTTTTT
v_gene: TRBV5-4; abundance: -; j_gene: TRBJ2-1; d_gene: -; CDR3aa: CASSEGRGATPYNEQFF; CDR3nt: TGTGCCAGCAGCGAGGGGCGGGGCGCGACCCCCTACAATGAGCAGTTCTTC
v_gene: TRBV28; abundance: -; j_gene: TRBJ2-7; d_gene: TRBD2; CDR3aa: CASRAGLAGRRDF; CDR3nt: TGTGCCAGCAGAGCCGGACTAGCGGGCCGGCGGGACTTC
v_gene: TRBV27; abundance: few; j_gene: TRBJ2-1; d_gene: TRBD1; CDR3aa: CASSLYRGPTDEQFF; CDR3nt: TGTGCCAGCAGTCTTTACAGGGGGCCCACGGATGAGCAGTTCTTC
v_gene: TRBV6-6; abundance: -; j_gene: TRBJ1-2; d_gene: -; CDR3aa: CASSRRDGEYGYTF; CDR3nt: TGTGCCAGCAGTCGCCGAGACGGAGAATATGGCTACACCTTC
v_gene: TRBV6-5; abundance: -; j_gene: TRBJ1-2; d_gene: -; CDR3aa: CASSMGGFGGYTF; CDR3nt: TGTGCCAGCAGTATGGGGGGGTTCGGTGGCTACACCTTC
v_gene: TRBV6-5; abundance: few; j_gene: TRBJ2-7; d_gene: TRBD2; CDR3aa: CASRRTSGGPGEQYF; CDR3nt: TGTGCCAGCAGGCGGACTAGCGGGGGGCCGGGTGAGCAGTACTTC
v_gene: TRBV5-5; abundance: few; j_gene: TRBJ2-2; d_gene: TRBD2; CDR3aa: CASSPLQSGGHTGELFF; CDR3nt: TGTGCCAGCAGCCCACTACAAAGCGGGGGACACACCGGGGAGCTGTTTTTT
v_gene: TRBV6-1; abundance: -; j_gene: TRBJ1-1; d_gene: -; CDR3aa: CASSARGVPEAFF; CDR3nt: TGTGCCAGCAGTGCAAGGGGCGTCCCGGAAGCTTTCTTT
v_gene: TRBV20-1; abundance: -; j_gene: TRBJ2-7; d_gene: -; CDR3aa: CSAAQGSGQYF; CDR3nt: TGCAGTGCAGCACAGGGTTCAGGGCAGTACTTC
v_gene: TRBV28; abundance: -; j_gene: TRBJ1-3; d_gene: TRBD1; CDR3aa: CASSLRGNGNTIYF; CDR3nt: TGTGCCAGCAGTCTCAGGGGGAACGGAAACACCATATATTTT
v_gene: TRBV18; abundance: -; j_gene: TRBJ2-3; d_gene: -; CDR3aa: CASSSATATDTQYF; CDR3nt: TGTGCCAGCTCATCTGCGACAGCGACAGATACGCAGTATTTT
v_gene: TRBV7-9; abundance: -; j_gene: TRBJ2-7; d_gene: TRBD1; CDR3aa: CSGGQGSHEQYF; CDR3nt: TGTTCCGGGGGACAGGGATCCCACGAGCAGTACTTC
v_gene: TRBV4-2; abundance: -; j_gene: TRBJ2-6; d_gene: -; CDR3aa: CASSQGRGSSGANVLTF; CDR3nt: TGTGCCAGCAGCCAAGGCCGGGGGAGCTCTGGGGCCAACGTCCTGACTTTC
v_gene: TRBV29-1; abundance: -; j_gene: TRBJ1-5; d_gene: -; CDR3aa: CSVEGDWDIYQPQHF; CDR3nt: TGCAGCGTTGAAGGGGATTGGGACATCTATCAGCCCCAGCATTTT
v_gene: TRBV6-6; abundance: -; j_gene: TRBJ2-5; d_gene: TRBD1; CDR3aa: CASSHSRTGEQETQYF; CDR3nt: TGTGCCAGCAGTCACTCCAGGACAGGGGAACAAGAGACCCAGTACTTC
v_gene: TRBV6-5; abundance: -; j_gene: TRBJ1-4; d_gene: -; CDR3aa: CASSYSRTDSKLFF; CDR3nt: TGTGCCAGCAGTTACTCTAGGACAGACTCAAAACTGTTTTTT
v_gene: TRBV10-3; abundance: -; j_gene: TRBJ1-1; d_gene: -; CDR3aa: CAISEGASSLNTEAFF; CDR3nt: TGTGCCATCAGTGAGGGGGCGTCGTCCCTGAACACTGAAGCTTTCTTT
v_gene: TRBV10-2; abundance: -; j_gene: TRBJ1-5; d_gene: -; CDR3aa: CASSGRGNQPQHF; CDR3nt: TGCGCCAGCAGTGGGCGCGGGAATCAGCCCCAGCATTTT
v_gene: TRBV6-1; abundance: -; j_gene: TRBJ1-2; d_gene: -; CDR3aa: CASSTHGGFNYGYTF; CDR3nt: TGTGCCAGCAGTACCCACGGGGGATTTAACTATGGCTACACCTTC
v_gene: TRBV6-1; abundance: -; j_gene: TRBJ2-1; d_gene: TRBD1; CDR3aa: CASRDRDLFNEQFF; CDR3nt: TGTGCCAGCAGGGACAGGGACCTCTTCAATGAGCAGTTCTTC
v_gene: TRBV10-3; abundance: -; j_gene: TRBJ2-2; d_gene: TRBD1; CDR3aa: CAISKTGQGSANTGELFF; CDR3nt: TGTGCCATCAGTAAAACGGGACAGGGATCGGCGAACACCGGGGAGCTGTTTTTT
v_gene: TRBV28; abundance: -; j_gene: TRBJ2-5; d_gene: -; CDR3aa: CASSLSGIETQYF; CDR3nt: TGTGCCAGCAGTTTATCAGGGATAGAGACCCAGTACTTC
v_gene: TRBV4-1; abundance: -; j_gene: TRBJ1-1; d_gene: -; CDR3aa: CASSQSGSTEAFF; CDR3nt: TGCGCCAGCAGCCAGTCGGGGAGCACTGAAGCTTTCTTT
v_gene: TRBV6-5; abundance: -; j_gene: TRBJ1-1; d_gene: -; CDR3aa: CASSYSSSEMNTEAFF; CDR3nt: TGTGCCAGCAGTTACTCGAGTTCGGAGATGAACACTGAAGCTTTCTTT
v_gene: TRBV11-2; abundance: -; j_gene: TRBJ2-1; d_gene: TRBD2; CDR3aa: CASSLAQRGYGEQFF; CDR3nt: TGTGCCAGCAGCTTAGCCCAGCGGGGGTATGGTGAGCAGTTCTTC
v_gene: TRBV6-5; abundance: once; j_gene: TRBJ1-2; d_gene: -; CDR3aa: CASRRDTNYGYTF; CDR3nt: TGTGCCAGCAGAAGGGACACTAACTATGGCTACACCTTC
v_gene: TRBV7-9; abundance: -; j_gene: TRBJ2-3; d_gene: -; CDR3aa: CASSRYDSLSTDTQYF; CDR3nt: TGTGCCAGCAGCCGCTATGACAGCCTTAGCACAGATACGCAGTATTTT
v_gene: TRBV2; abundance: few; j_gene: TRBJ1-6; d_gene: -; CDR3aa: CASMVGEDSPLHF; CDR3nt: TGTGCCAGTATGGTGGGGGAGGATTCACCCCTCCACTTT
v_gene: TRBV6-1; abundance: -; j_gene: TRBJ1-3; d_gene: -; CDR3aa: CASSFTRVTNTIYF; CDR3nt: TGTGCCAGCAGTTTTACCAGGGTAACGAACACCATATATTTT
v_gene: TRBV18; abundance: -; j_gene: TRBJ1-2; d_gene: -; CDR3aa: CASSPGRGNLHYYGYTF; CDR3nt: TGTGCCAGCTCACCGGGCAGGGGAAACCTTCACTACTATGGCTACACCTTC
v_gene: TRBV6-1; abundance: -; j_gene: TRBJ1-1; d_gene: -; CDR3aa: CASSEDPPGWGDTEAFF; CDR3nt: TGCGCCAGCAGTGAAGATCCCCCGGGGTGGGGGGACACTGAAGCTTTCTTT
v_gene: TRBV28; abundance: -; j_gene: TRBJ2-5; d_gene: TRBD1; CDR3aa: CASSFPSSRGRETQYF; CDR3nt: TGTGCCAGCAGCTTTCCATCAAGCAGGGGGCGGGAGACCCAGTACTTC
v_gene: TRBV7-9; abundance: -; j_gene: TRBJ1-1; d_gene: -; CDR3aa: CASSSSTPFF; CDR3nt: TGTGCCAGCAGCTCATCGACACCTTTCTTT
v_gene: TRBV7-6; abundance: few; j_gene: TRBJ1-3; d_gene: TRBD1; CDR3aa: CASSLSRGLGNTIYF; CDR3nt: TGTGCCAGCAGCCTTAGTAGGGGGCTGGGAAACACCATATATTTT
v_gene: TRBV7-7; abundance: -; j_gene: TRBJ2-5; d_gene: TRBD1; CDR3aa: CASSRQGRGETQYF; CDR3nt: TGTGCCAGCAGCCGACAGGGGAGAGGAGAGACCCAGTACTTC
v_gene: TRBV12-5; abundance: -; j_gene: TRBJ2-1; d_gene: -; CDR3aa: CASGLPTRGAAYNEQFF; CDR3nt: TGTGCTAGTGGTTTACCCACTCGGGGGGCGGCCTACAATGAGCAGTTCTTC
v_gene: TRBV5-1; abundance: -; j_gene: TRBJ2-1; d_gene: TRBD1; CDR3aa: CASRSGQHTMSEQFF; CDR3nt: TGCGCCAGCCGCTCGGGACAGCATACAATGAGTGAGCAGTTCTTC
v_gene: TRBV27; abundance: -; j_gene: TRBJ2-7; d_gene: TRBD2; CDR3aa: CASSPERGPYEQYF; CDR3nt: TGTGCCAGCAGCCCAGAGCGGGGGCCCTACGAGCAGTACTTC
v_gene: TRBV10-3; abundance: -; j_gene: TRBJ2-7; d_gene: TRBD2; CDR3aa: CAISGVSGGPSDEQYF; CDR3nt: TGTGCCATCAGCGGGGTTAGCGGGGGGCCCTCGGACGAGCAGTACTTC
v_gene: TRBV11-3; abundance: -; j_gene: TRBJ2-2; d_gene: -; CDR3aa: CASSLRGGGPGELFF; CDR3nt: TGTGCCAGCAGCTTAAGAGGGGGGGGACCCGGGGAGCTGTTTTTT
v_gene: TRBV28; abundance: -; j_gene: TRBJ1-1; d_gene: -; CDR3aa: CASRPDSNTEAFF; CDR3nt: TGTGCCAGCAGACCGGACAGTAACACTGAAGCTTTCTTT
v_gene: TRBV30; abundance: -; j_gene: TRBJ1-2; d_gene: -; CDR3aa: CAWTTSTAYYGYTF; CDR3nt: TGTGCCTGGACCACTTCGACAGCGTATTATGGCTACACCTTC
v_gene: TRBV25-1; abundance: -; j_gene: TRBJ1-1; d_gene: -; CDR3aa: CASNSDTEAFF; CDR3nt: TGTGCCAGCAACTCGGACACTGAAGCTTTCTTT